This T cell receptor beta chain was sequenced for a study of shared clonotypes between healthy human individuals. About the research overall: The donors, two women and three men, were aged 18 to 49.

Sequencing used immunoSEQ multiplex PCR; TCRdb keeps in-frame clones, though not all of them. The sample contains around 510,000 clones, more than 95% of which appear only once. The sequencing sample was made of naive CD4+ T cells sorted from blood. Subset given: CD45RA+ positively selected. The TCR comes from a woman in her 30s in good health.

The CDR3 loop reads CASSVDSIAGYTF. The DNA of the CDR3 is TGTGCCAGCAGTGTCGACAGCATTGCTGGCTACACCTTC. This chain uses TRBV28 with TRBJ1-2, with D possibly TRBD1 on 5 matching bases. CDR3 length equals 13 residues. CDR1 MDHEN and CDR2 SYDVKM come from the germline V gene. Between the trimmed V and J ends, which lost 5 bases and 7 bases, there was a span of 14 bases.